The present T cell receptor beta chain was sequenced within a study of post-analysis software for immune sequencing data. Study findings and constraints: Co-batched samples clustered tightly together by F measure.

Carried by the TCR beta cDNA libraries were unique molecular identifiers. Input amounts of about 0.85 to 10 million T cells were used. These gave 500,000 or so cDNA molecules, so each molecule approximated one T cell. TCRdb passed the PCR reads through MiXCR, listing each CDR3 protein once. The sample has hundreds of thousands of distinct CDR3 sequences; 45% are singletons. Notes on this clonotype: Its target is not known.

This TCR was recovered from a girl aged 5-17 years with multiple sclerosis. The sample consisted of blood.

The CDR3 is CASSIVRTSGLGETQYF. CDR3 nucleotides: TGTGCCAGCAGCATAGTTCGGACGAGCGGGCTTGGAGAGACCCAGTACTTC. This chain links TRBV11-2 with TRBJ2-5, with a weak D call TRBD2 (6 bases). There are 17 residues in the CDR3. Between the trimmed V and J ends, which lost 5 bases and 4 bases, there was a span of 23 bases. The germline gives CDR1 SGHAT, CDR2 FQNNGV.